Below, 6 T cell receptor beta chains from the same sample are listed, as sequenced in a study of regulatory T cells in long-lasting Graves disease. Through Arm-PCR of CDR3 regions and iRepertoire HTBI primers, TCR beta libraries were built. TCRdb reprocessed the multiplex PCR reads via MiXCR and lists one record per CDR3 protein. This sample has around 240,000 distinct CDR3 sequences, with about 20% found just once. As to time point: newly diagnosed GD, antithyroid drugs for less than 3 months. Following extraction of RNA from PBMCs, that RNA was used to make the TCR library. The same sample was also studied in work on T cells in Graves' hyperthyroidism and ophthalmopathy.

Sequencing used peripheral blood mononuclear cells (PBMCs), obtained at new diagnosis, from a patient treated with antithyroid drugs. The receptors were sampled from a woman aged 30 to 39 with Graves disease.

This clonotype was recorded many times. At one end the junction does not follow the germline gene, possibly because of a read error. V and J are TRBV5-5 and TRBJ1-5, with D tentatively TRBD1 (5 bases). This CDR3 is 13 amino acids long. Germline V CDR1 and CDR2: SGHKS, YYEKEE (reference sequence). The CDR3 nucleotides are TGTGCCAACAGCTTTCGGGGGTTGCAGCCCCAGCATTTT. This sequence encodes CANSFRGLQPQHF. The variable domain in full, completed from reference TRBV5-5 and TRBJ1-5, reads DAGVTQSPTHLIKTRGQQVTLRCSPISGHKSVSWYQQVLGQGPQFIFQYYEKEERGRGNFPDRFSARQFPNYSSELNVNALLLGDSALYLCANSFRGLQPQHFGDGTRLSIL.

The table lists this clonotype with many counts. At one end the junction does not follow the germline gene, possibly because of a read error. The J gene is TRBJ1-1, the V gene TRBV5-1, with 8 bases fitting TRBD1. Germline V gives CDR1 SGHRS, CDR2 YFSETQ. CDR3 length: 13 residues. The CDR3, as DNA: TGTGCCAGCAGCTTTAACAGGGGGACTGAAGCTTTCTTT. As protein: CASSFNRGTEAFF.

Note on this clonotype: A read error may produce the germline difference seen at one junction end. The rearrangement links TRBV7-3 to TRBJ2-7; the D is unclear. Germline V lookup: CDR1 SGHTA, CDR2 FQGTGA. This CDR3 comprises 13 residues. CDR3 loop: CASSQENSHEQYF. In DNA form, the CDR3 reads TGTGCCAGCAGCCAGGAAAACTCCCACGAGCAGTACTTC.

Ten or more counts support this clonotype. V is TRBV12-3 or TRBV12-4 and J is TRBJ2-3, with D unresolved. The V gene lost 1 base and the J gene lost 0 bases, with 11 bases spanning the gap. This CDR3 comprises 16 residues. CDR3 in amino acids: CASSLVGRASTDTQYF. In DNA form, the CDR3 reads TGTGCCAGCAGTTTAGTGGGTCGGGCAAGCACAGATACGCAGTATTTT.

The table lists this clonotype with many counts. V usage is TRBV10-1 and J usage is TRBJ2-2, with a weak D call TRBD1 (5 bases). The CDR3 sequence is 17 residues long. The V gene's germline CDR1 is WNHNN and CDR2 SYGVQD (reference sequence). V was pared by 4 bases and J by 6 bases, with 21 bases between. The CDR3 reads CASSGASARDRPGELFF. The CDR3 DNA reads as TGCGCCAGCAGTGGGGCCTCTGCCAGGGATCGGCCCGGGGAGCTGTTTTTT.

V and J are TRBV12-3 or TRBV12-4 and TRBJ1-2; 12 bases agree with TRBD1. The J segment lost 8 bases and the V segment lost 4 bases, leaving 2 bases of the junction unmatched. The CDR3 covers 13 residues. CDR3 region: CASSWGTGGGYTF. CDR3 bases: TGTGCCAGCAGTTGGGGGACAGGGGGCGGCTACACCTTC.